The subject of this entry is one T cell receptor beta chain. What it binds is unknown. Here immunoSEQ multiplex PCR was the method, and the copy in TCRdb shows in-frame clones only, minus some. Of about 120,000 clones listed, approximately 88% are singletons. V dropped 0 bases and J dropped 2; count of bases not matched to a gene: 3. The CDR3 has 15 residues. Germline V gene sequence: CDR1 SGHRS, CDR2 YFSETQ. The sample originates from a study of cytomegalovirus exposure and HLA in healthy donors. Broader study findings: TCR clusters originating in the first cohort tended to co-occur in the roughly 120 validation repertoires, according to a later analysis.

The chain couples TRBV5-1 to TRBJ1-1; 8 positions agree with TRBD1. Sequenced sample: PBMCs. The TCR was taken from a man between 18 and 29 years old in good health and CMV-seronegative. The CDR3 nucleotides read TGCGCCAGCAGCTTGGCCCCAGGGGGCAACACTGAAGCTTTCTTT. Its translation is CASSLAPGGNTEAFF.